This is a list of T cell receptor beta chains from one sample in a study of CD8+CD57+ T cells in acquired aplastic anemia. One entry per CDR3 protein results from TCRdb running MiXCR on the reads. The sample consists of a few hundred thousand distinct CDR3 sequences, just under 70% of them appearing once. Material: sorted CD4+, CD8+, or CD8+CD57+ T cells (not recorded which) from PBMCs. These receptors were obtained from a human donor in good health, serving as a control. Both conserved end residues are part of each CDR3. Fields, in order: J gene, D gene, clone size, V gene, CDR3 length, CDR3 DNA, CDR3 protein. A D gene is named only where the DNA matches it firmly. Clone size appears in some rows only: once, few, many, or a class for an expanded clone.

TRBJ1-5,.,many,TRBV7-2,13,TGTGCCAGCAGCCTAAAGGCGGCTCAGCCCCAGCATTTT,CASSLKAAQPQHF
TRBJ1-4,TRBD1,many,TRBV12-5,15,TGTGCTAGTGGTCAGGGGGATGGAGGTAGAGAAAAACTGTTTTTT,CASGQGDGGREKLFF
TRBJ1-3,TRBD1,many,TRBV7-2,18,TGTGCCAGCAGCAGAGGAAGGGGGCCGTCTTTCTCTGGAAACACCATATATTTT,CASSRGRGPSFSGNTIYF
TRBJ2-5,.,.,TRBV2,18,.,CASRTRGNTRYFGEGRYF
TRBJ1-2,TRBD1,.,TRBV7-8,14,TGTGCCAGCAGCTTAGCGACAGGGGGAGTAGGCTACACCTTC,CASSLATGGVGYTF
TRBJ2-5,.,few,TRBV19,12,TGTGTCAGTAGTCCGGGACTGGGGACCCAGTACTTC,CVSSPGLGTQYF
TRBJ2-7,.,.,TRBV7-8,15,TGTGCCAGCAGCTTAGGCGGGGGCCCCCTGTACGAGCAGTACTTC,CASSLGGGPLYEQYF
TRBJ1-2,.,.,TRBV20-1,14,TGCAGTGCTAGGCCGCTAGGAAAAAACTATGGCTACACCTTC,CSARPLGKNYGYTF
TRBJ1-5,.,many,TRBV20-1,13,TGCAGTGCTAGCGAGGGGCCGGATCAGCCCCAGCATTTT,CSASEGPDQPQHF
TRBJ2-3,TRBD1,many,TRBV20-1,20,TGCAGTGCTAGTCGGATGTGGACAGGGGGCGAGGGGTTACCCGCAGATACGCAGTATTTT,CSASRMWTGGEGLPADTQYF
TRBJ2-4,TRBD1,many,TRBV4-3,17,TGCGCCAGCAGCCTCGGGACAGGGGGCGCGGTAGGAAACATTCAGTACTTC,CASSLGTGGAVGNIQYF
TRBJ1-6,.,once,TRBV7-3,13,TGTGCCAGCAGTGAGACGAGAACCGGGGACCTCTACTTT,CASSETRTGDLYF
TRBJ2-3,.,many,TRBV15,11,TGTGCCACCAGCAGGGACTATACGCAGTATTTT,CATSRDYTQYF
TRBJ1-4,.,.,TRBV9,14,TGTGCCAGCAGCTTTGACAGGAGTAATGAAAAACTGTTTTTT,CASSFDRSNEKLFF
TRBJ2-1,.,.,TRBV24-1,16,TGTGCCACCAGTGCCGGCAGGGCCGCCAAATACAATGAGCAGTTCTTC,CATSAGRAAKYNEQFF
TRBJ1-6,.,.,TRBV7-6,16,TGTGCCAGCAGCCAAGTTCGGGCGGGGATCAGCTCACCCCTCCACTTT,CASSQVRAGISSPLHF
TRBJ2-1,.,few,TRBV2,15,TGTGCCAGCAGTCCGGGGGCCCTAACCTCCAATGAGCAGTTCTTC,CASSPGALTSNEQFF
TRBJ2-7,.,.,TRBV11-2,16,TGTGCCAGCAGCCCATCCTGCACAGGCATATCCTACGAGCAGTACTTC,CASSPSCTGISYEQYF
TRBJ1-4,.,.,TRBV19,14,TGTGCCAGTAGTATACTCAGGGTCGGGGAAGAAGTGTTTTTT,CASSILRVGEEVFF
TRBJ2-5,.,.,TRBV5-8,16,TGTGCCAGCAGCTTTTTGGCAGGGGACGCCCAAGAGACCCAGTACTTC,CASSFLAGDAQETQYF
TRBJ2-7,.,many,TRBV6-2/TRBV6-3,12,TGTGCCAGTCGGGGGCTGGCCTACGAGCAGTACTTC,CASRGLAYEQYF
TRBJ1-6,TRBD1,.,TRBV7-8,15,TGTGCCAGCAGCGGAGACCGCGGGAGGGGGCCACCCCTCCACTTT,CASSGDRGRGPPLHF
TRBJ2-1,.,.,TRBV20-1,12,TGCAGTGCTAGAGTGGGGGGAGATGAGCAGTTCTTC,CSARVGGDEQFF
TRBJ2-6,TRBD1,.,TRBV24-1,18,TGTGCCACCGGTGCTTTGACAGGGACGATCCGTACAGCCAACGTCTCTACGTTC,CATGALTGTIRTANVSTF
TRBJ2-7,.,.,TRBV7-9,13,TGTGCCAGCAGCGGACAGCCAGAGTCCGACAAGTACTTC,CASSGQPESDKYF
TRBJ1-1,.,.,TRBV20-1,15,TGCAGTGCTAGAGATTGGGACAATTTAAACACTGAAGCTTTCTTT,CSARDWDNLNTEAFF
TRBJ2-1,TRBD1,.,TRBV10-1,14,TGCGCCAGCTCAGGGGGCAAAGGCAATGATGAGCAGTTCTTC,CASSGGKGNDEQFF
TRBJ1-5,.,once,TRBV5-1,13,TGCGCCAGCAGCTGGGTAGCGGGTCCTCCCCAGCATTTT,CASSWVAGPPQHF
TRBJ2-1,TRBD1,.,TRBV12-3/TRBV12-4,11,TGTGCCAGCAGCGAGACAGGGTCTCGGTTCTTC,CASSETGSRFF
TRBJ2-7,TRBD2,.,TRBV9,16,TGTGCCAGCAGCGTAGAGCCTAGCGGGGGGGCCTACGAGCAGTACTTC,CASSVEPSGGAYEQYF
TRBJ1-2,.,once,TRBV7-3,13,TGTGCCAGCAGCCCCGGAAGGGAGATCGGCTACACCTTC,CASSPGREIGYTF
TRBJ1-4,TRBD1,.,TRBV15,15,TGTGCCACCAGCCCCCAAGACAGGGGCTTGGAAAAACTGTTTTTT,CATSPQDRGLEKLFF
TRBJ2-3,TRBD1,few,TRBV24-1,14,TGTGCCACCAGTGATTCGAACAGGGGCGATACGCAGTATTTT,CATSDSNRGDTQYF
TRBJ1-6,.,.,TRBV10-3,12,TGTGCCATCAGTCCGACATCTTCACCCCTCCACTTT,CAISPTSSPLHF
TRBJ2-3,TRBD1,many,TRBV27,15,TGTGCCAGCAGTTTAGACAGGGGAAGGGAAGATACGCAGTATTTT,CASSLDRGREDTQYF
TRBJ1-3,TRBD1,.,TRBV7-3,14,TGTGCCAGCAGGTGGACAGGGGACAAAAACAACATATATTTT,CASRWTGDKNNIYF
TRBJ2-1,TRBD2,many,TRBV5-1,16,TGCGCCAGCAGCGAAAATAGCGGGGCGACAAACAATGAGCAGTTCTTC,CASSENSGATNNEQFF
TRBJ2-7,TRBD2,.,TRBV7-9,11,TGTGCCAGCAGTGAATCGGGGGGGGAGTACTTC,CASSESGGEYF
TRBJ2-5,.,.,TRBV5-1,12,TGCGCCAGTCGGGGGGCCGGGGAGACCCAGTACTTC,CASRGAGETQYF
TRBJ1-2,.,.,TRBV7-3,13,TGTGCCAGCAGCTCGGTGGGGGGATATGGCTACACCTTC,CASSSVGGYGYTF
TRBJ1-1,.,.,TRBV20-1,14,TGCAGTGCTCTATCTACGGGGGCGAGAACTGAAGCTTTCTTT,CSALSTGARTEAFF
TRBJ1-2,.,.,TRBV5-1,16,TGCGCCAGCAGCTTGAGTAGGGGCTCTGGTAACTATGGCTACACCTTT,CASSLSRGSGNYGYTF
TRBJ2-3,TRBD2,.,TRBV5-5,18,TGTGCCAGCAGTCCGATACAGGGACTAGCGGGGGGGCCAGATACGCAGTATTTT,CASSPIQGLAGGPDTQYF
TRBJ2-3,TRBD2,.,TRBV2,15,TGTGCCAGCACGGTTAGCGGGGGGGCCTCGGATACGCAGTATTTT,CASTVSGGASDTQYF
TRBJ1-1,.,.,TRBV24-1,14,TGTGCCACCAGTGATTCCCGGGCCGTACCTGAAGCTTTCTTT,CATSDSRAVPEAFF
TRBJ1-1,TRBD1,.,TRBV7-6,15,TGTGCCAGCAGCTTAGCGCAGGGGGCTAGAACTGAAGCTTTCTTT,CASSLAQGARTEAFF
TRBJ2-1,TRBD1,.,TRBV7-9,18,TGTGCCAGCAGGCCGGGACAGGGAAGCGGAGTGACCTACAATGAGCAGTTCTTC,CASRPGQGSGVTYNEQFF